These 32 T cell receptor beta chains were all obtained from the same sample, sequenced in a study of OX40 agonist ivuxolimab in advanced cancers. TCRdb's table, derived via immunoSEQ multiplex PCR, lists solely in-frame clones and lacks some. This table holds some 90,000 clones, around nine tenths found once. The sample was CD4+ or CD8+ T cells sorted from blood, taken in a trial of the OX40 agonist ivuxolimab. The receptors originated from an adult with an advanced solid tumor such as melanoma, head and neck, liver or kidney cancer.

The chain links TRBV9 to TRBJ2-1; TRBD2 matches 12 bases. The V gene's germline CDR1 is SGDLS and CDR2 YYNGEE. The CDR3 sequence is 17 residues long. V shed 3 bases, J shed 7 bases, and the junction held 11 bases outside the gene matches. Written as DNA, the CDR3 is TGTGCCAGCAGCGCCAACCGGACTAGCGGGATACGTAATGAGCAGTTCTTC. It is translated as CASSANRTSGIRNEQFF.

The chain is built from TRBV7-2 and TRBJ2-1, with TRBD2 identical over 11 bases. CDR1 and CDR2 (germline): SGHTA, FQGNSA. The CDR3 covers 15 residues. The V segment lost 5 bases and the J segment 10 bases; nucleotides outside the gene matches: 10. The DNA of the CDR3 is TGTGCCAGCAGCCGCCGGGCTAGCGGGGGGCTGGAGCAGTTCTTC. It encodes CASSRRASGGLEQFF.

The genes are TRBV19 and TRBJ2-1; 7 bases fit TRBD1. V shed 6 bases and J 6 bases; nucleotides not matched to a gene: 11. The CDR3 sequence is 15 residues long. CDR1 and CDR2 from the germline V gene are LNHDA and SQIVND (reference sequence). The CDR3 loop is CASRFETGFSNEQFF. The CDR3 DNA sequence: TGTGCCAGTAGGTTCGAGACAGGGTTTTCCAATGAGCAGTTCTTC.

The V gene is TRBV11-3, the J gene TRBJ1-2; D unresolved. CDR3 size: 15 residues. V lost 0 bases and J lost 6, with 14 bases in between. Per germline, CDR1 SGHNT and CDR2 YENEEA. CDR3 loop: CASSLDQRGVNGYTF. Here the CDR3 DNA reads TGTGCCAGCAGCTTAGACCAGCGAGGTGTCAATGGCTACACCTTC.

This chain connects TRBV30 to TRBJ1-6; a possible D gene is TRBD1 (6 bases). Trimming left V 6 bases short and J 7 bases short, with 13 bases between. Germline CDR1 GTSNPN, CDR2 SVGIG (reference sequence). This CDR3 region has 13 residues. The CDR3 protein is CACRRGRNSPLHF. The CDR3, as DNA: TGTGCCTGTCGAAGGGGGAGGAATTCACCCCTCCACTTT.

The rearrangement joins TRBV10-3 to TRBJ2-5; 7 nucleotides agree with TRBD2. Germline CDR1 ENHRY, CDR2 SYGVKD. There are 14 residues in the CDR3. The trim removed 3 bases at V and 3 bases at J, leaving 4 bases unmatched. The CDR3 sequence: CAISDAGREETQYF. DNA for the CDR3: TGTGCCATCAGTGACGCAGGGAGGGAAGAGACCCAGTACTTC.

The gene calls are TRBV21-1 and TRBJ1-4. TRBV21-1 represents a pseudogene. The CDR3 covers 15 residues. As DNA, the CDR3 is TGTGCCAGCAGCACCTCAGTAACGAGTGGTGAAAAACTGTTTTTT. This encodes CASSTSVTSGEKLFF.

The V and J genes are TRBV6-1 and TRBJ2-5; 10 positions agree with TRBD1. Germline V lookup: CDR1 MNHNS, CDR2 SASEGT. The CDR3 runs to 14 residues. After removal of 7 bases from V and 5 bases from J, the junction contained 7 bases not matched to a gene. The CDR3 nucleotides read TGTGCCAGCAAGATCGACAGGGGGCGCGAGACCCAGTACTTC. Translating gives CASKIDRGRETQYF.

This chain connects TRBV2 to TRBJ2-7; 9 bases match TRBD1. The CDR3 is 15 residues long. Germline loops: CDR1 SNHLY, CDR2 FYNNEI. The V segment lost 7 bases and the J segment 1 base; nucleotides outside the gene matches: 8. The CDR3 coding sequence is TGTGCCAGCAAAGGACAGGGGCCATCTTCCTACGAGCAGTACTTC. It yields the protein CASKGQGPSSYEQYF. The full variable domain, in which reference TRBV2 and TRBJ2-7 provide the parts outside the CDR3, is EPEVTQTPSHQVTQMGQEVILRCVPISNHLYFYWYRQILGQKVEFLVSFYNNEISEKSEIFDDQFSVERPDGSNFTLKIRSTKLEDSAMYFCASKGQGPSSYEQYFGPGTRLTVT.

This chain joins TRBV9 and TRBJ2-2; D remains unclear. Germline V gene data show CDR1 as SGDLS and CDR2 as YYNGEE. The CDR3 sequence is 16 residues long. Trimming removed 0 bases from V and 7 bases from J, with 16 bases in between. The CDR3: CASSVGVSQNGGELFF. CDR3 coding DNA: TGTGCCAGCAGCGTAGGAGTATCACAGAACGGCGGGGAGCTGTTTTTT.

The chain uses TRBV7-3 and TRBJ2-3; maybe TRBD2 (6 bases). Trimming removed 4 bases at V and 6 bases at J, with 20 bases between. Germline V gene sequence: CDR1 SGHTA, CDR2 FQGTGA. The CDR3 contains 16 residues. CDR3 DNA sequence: TGTGCCAGCAGCTCCCAGCCGGGAGCCGCTGGGGATACGCAGTATTTT. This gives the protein CASSSQPGAAGDTQYF.

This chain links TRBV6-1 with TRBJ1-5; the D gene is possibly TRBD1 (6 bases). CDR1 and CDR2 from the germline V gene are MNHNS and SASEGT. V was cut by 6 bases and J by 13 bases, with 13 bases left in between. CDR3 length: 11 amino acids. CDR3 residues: CASSPGGTQHF. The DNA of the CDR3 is TGTGCCAGCAGCCCAGGTGGGACACAGCATTTT.

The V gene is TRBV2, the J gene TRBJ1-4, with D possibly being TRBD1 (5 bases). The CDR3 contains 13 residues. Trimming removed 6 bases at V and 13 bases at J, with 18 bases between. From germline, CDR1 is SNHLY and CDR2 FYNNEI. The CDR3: CASSGHLKPGLFF. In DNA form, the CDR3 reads TGTGCCAGCAGCGGACACCTCAAACCGGGACTGTTTTTT.

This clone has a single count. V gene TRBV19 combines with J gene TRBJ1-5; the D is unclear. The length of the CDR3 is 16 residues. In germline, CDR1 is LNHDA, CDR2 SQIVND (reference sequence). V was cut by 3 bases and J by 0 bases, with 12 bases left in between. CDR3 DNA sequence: TGTGCCAGTAGTATTCTTGGATTATATAGCAATCAGCCCCAGCATTTT. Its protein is CASSILGLYSNQPQHF.

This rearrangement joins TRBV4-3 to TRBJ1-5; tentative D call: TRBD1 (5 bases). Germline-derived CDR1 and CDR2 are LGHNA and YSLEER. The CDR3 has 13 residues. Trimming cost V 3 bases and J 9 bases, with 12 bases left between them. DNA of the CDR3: TGCGCCAGCAGCCAGGGATCAGGGTTGCCCCAGCATTTT. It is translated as CASSQGSGLPQHF.

CDR3 sequence: CASTATGIEKLFF. The CDR3 nucleotides are TGTGCCAGCACTGCAACAGGGATTGAAAAACTGTTTTTT. J is TRBJ1-4 and V is TRBV2, with D maybe TRBD1 (6 bases). The CDR3 extends over 13 amino acids. Germline V gene data show CDR1 as SNHLY and CDR2 as FYNNEI. The V gene lost 7 bases and the J gene lost 7 bases, with 13 bases spanning the gap.

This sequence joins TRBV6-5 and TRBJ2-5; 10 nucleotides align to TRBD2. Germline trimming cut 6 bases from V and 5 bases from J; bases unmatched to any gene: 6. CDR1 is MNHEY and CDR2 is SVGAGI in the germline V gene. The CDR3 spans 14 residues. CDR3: CASRLAGFRETQYF. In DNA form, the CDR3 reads TGTGCCAGCAGACTAGCGGGATTTCGGGAGACCCAGTACTTC.

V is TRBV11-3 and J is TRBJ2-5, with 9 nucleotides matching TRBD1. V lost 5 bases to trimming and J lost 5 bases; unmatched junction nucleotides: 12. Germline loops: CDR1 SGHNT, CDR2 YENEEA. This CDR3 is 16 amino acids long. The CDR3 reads CASSQHPGQGVETQYF. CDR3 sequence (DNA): TGTGCCAGCAGCCAACATCCGGGACAGGGAGTGGAGACCCAGTACTTC.

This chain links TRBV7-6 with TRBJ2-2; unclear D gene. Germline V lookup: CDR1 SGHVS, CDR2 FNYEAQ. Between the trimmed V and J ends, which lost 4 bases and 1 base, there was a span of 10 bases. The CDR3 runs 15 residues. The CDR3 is CASSSRLGNTGELFF. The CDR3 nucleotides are TGTGCCAGCAGCTCCAGATTGGGGAACACCGGGGAGCTGTTTTTT.

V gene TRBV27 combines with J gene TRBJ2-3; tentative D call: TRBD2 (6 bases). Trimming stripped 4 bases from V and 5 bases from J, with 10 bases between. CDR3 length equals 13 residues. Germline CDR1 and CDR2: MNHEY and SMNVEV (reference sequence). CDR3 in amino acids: CASSYLAQDTQYF. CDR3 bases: TGTGCCAGCAGTTATCTAGCGCAAGATACGCAGTATTTT.

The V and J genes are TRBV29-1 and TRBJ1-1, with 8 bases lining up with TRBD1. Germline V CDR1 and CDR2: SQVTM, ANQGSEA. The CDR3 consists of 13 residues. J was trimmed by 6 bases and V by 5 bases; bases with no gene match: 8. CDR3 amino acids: CSVSRDRSAEAFF. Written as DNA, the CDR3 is TGCAGCGTTAGCCGGGACAGGTCCGCTGAAGCTTTCTTT.

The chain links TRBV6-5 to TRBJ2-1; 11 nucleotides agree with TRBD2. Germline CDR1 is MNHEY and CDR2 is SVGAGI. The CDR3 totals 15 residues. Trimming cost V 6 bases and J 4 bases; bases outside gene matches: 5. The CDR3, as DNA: TGTGCCAGCAGCCAGACTAGCGGGGCATACAATGAGCAGTTCTTC. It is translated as CASSQTSGAYNEQFF.

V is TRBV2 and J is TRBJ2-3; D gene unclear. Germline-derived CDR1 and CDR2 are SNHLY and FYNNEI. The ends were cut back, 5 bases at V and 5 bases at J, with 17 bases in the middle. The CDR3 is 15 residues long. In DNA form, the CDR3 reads TGTGCCAGCAGTCGACGGAAACAAAGGCTAGATACGCAGTATTTT. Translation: CASSRRKQRLDTQYF.

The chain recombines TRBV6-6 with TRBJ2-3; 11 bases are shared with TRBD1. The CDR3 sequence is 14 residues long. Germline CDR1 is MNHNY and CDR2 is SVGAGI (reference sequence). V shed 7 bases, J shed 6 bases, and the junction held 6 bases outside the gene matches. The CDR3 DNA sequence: TGTGCCAGCACTTGGACAGGGGGCTTGGATACGCAGTATTTT. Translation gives CASTWTGGLDTQYF.

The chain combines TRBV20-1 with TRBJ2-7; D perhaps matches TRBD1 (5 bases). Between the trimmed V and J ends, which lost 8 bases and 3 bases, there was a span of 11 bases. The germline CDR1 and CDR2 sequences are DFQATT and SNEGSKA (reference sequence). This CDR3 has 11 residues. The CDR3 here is CSIDRGYEQYF. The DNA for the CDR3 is TGCAGTATAGACAGAGGCTACGAGCAGTACTTC.

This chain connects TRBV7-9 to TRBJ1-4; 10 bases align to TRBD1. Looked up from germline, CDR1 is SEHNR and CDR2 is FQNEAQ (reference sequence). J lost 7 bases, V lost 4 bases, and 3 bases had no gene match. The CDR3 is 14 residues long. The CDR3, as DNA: TGTGCCAGCAGCTGGACAGGGGGGCGTGAAAAACTGTTTTTT. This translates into CASSWTGGREKLFF.

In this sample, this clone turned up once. In DNA form, the CDR3 reads TGTGCCAGCAGCTTAGATTCGGTCCGAAACTACGAGCAGTACTTC. Protein: CASSLDSVRNYEQYF. The chain has TRBV7-2 and TRBJ2-7; D gene unclear. CDR3 length: 15 residues. CDR1 and CDR2 (germline): SGHTA, FQGNSA. V lost 1 base and J 3 bases, leaving 13 bases between the germline ends.

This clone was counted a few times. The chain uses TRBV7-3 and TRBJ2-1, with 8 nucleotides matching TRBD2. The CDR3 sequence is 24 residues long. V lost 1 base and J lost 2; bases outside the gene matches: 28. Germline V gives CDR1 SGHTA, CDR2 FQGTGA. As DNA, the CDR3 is TGTGCCAGCAGCTTAAGGGCGGTAGCTGGCAGCTTAGCCGATCTAGCGGGCCCCTACAATGAGCAGTTCTTC. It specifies CASSLRAVAGSLADLAGPYNEQFF.

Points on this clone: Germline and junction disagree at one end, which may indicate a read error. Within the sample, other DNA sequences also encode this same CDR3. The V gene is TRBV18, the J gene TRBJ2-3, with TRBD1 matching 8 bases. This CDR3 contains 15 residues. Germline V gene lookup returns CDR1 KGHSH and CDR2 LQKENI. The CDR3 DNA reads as TGTGCCAGCTCATCCAGGGACAGGAGCACAGACACGCAGTATTTT. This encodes CASSSRDRSTDTQYF.

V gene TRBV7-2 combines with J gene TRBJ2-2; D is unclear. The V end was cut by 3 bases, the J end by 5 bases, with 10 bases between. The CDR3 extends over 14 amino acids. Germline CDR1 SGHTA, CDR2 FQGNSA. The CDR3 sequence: CASSFTAFTGELFF. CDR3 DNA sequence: TGTGCCAGCAGCTTTACGGCATTTACCGGGGAGCTGTTTTTT.

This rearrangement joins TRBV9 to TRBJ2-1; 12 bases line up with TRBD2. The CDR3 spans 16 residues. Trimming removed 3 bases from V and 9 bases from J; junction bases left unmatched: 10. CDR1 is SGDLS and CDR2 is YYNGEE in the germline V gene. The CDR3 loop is CASSALLAGGEGEQFF. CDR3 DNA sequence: TGTGCCAGCAGCGCCTTACTAGCGGGGGGAGAAGGTGAGCAGTTCTTC.

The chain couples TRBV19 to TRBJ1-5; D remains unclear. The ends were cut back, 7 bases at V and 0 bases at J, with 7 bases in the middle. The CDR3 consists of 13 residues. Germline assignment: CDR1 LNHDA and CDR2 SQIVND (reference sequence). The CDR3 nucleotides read TGTGCCAGTAAGAAGAATAGCAATCAGCCCCAGCATTTT. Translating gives CASKKNSNQPQHF.